Listed here are 24 T cell receptor beta chains from one sample, sequenced in a study of beta chain features in type 1 diabetes. Broader study findings: Shorter TCRB CDR3s, moderately but significantly so, marked every one of the four CD4+ subsets in Type 1 diabetes patients.

Investigators reverse transcribed all isolated RNA, so they sequenced expressed TCRB transcripts. Method: immunoSEQ multiplex PCR; TCRdb's copy keeps in-frame clones and lacks some. The data hold hundreds of thousands of clones, with approximately 10% observed a single time. The antigens for these receptors are not known. Sequencing was performed on central memory CD4+ T cells from blood. Source of these receptors: a man aged 25 to 40 with type 1 diabetes.

The rearrangement links TRBV10-3 to TRBJ1-3, with D possibly TRBD1 on 6 matching bases. CDR1 is ENHRY and CDR2 is SYGVKD in the germline V gene. The CDR3 has 14 amino acids. Between the trimmed V and J ends, which lost 10 bases and 0 bases, there was a span of 13 bases. The CDR3 region has the DNA TGTGCCAGCAGAAGGACAGTCTCTGGAAACACCATATATTTT. Protein sequence: CASRRTVSGNTIYF.

This clone has ten or more counts. The CDR3 nucleotides read TGTGCCAGCAGCTTCTCATCGGATCCCGCCTACGAGCAGTACTTC. The encoded protein is CASSFSSDPAYEQYF. The chain uses TRBV11-2 and TRBJ2-7; D gene uncertain. V was shortened by 3 bases and J by 2 bases, with 14 bases between the two germline ends. This CDR3 spans 15 amino acids. From germline, CDR1 is SGHAT and CDR2 FQNNGV.

In its sample, this clone was seen a few times. Other DNA sequences in the sample encode the same CDR3. The chain recombines TRBV29-1 with TRBJ1-2; 9 positions agree with TRBD1. The CDR3 contains 17 residues. The V gene's germline CDR1 is SQVTM and CDR2 ANQGSEA. V was pared by 5 bases and J by 5 bases, with 18 bases of the junction left unmatched. The CDR3, as DNA: TGCAGCGTTCTTGAGGCTTCCGGGACAGGGTCTGAGTATGGCTACACCTTC. Protein product: CSVLEASGTGSEYGYTF. Supplemented by reference TRBV29-1 and TRBJ1-2, the full variable domain reads SAVISQKPSRDICQRGTSLTIQCQVDSQVTMMFWYRQQPGQSLTLIATANQGSEATYESGFVIDKFPISRPNLTFSTLTVSNMSPEDSSIYLCSVLEASGTGSEYGYTFGSGTRLTVV.

This chain links TRBV11-2 with TRBJ1-6; a possible D gene is TRBD1 (5 bases). In germline, CDR1 is SGHAT, CDR2 FQNNGV. The CDR3 runs 15 residues. V gave up 0 bases and J gave up 6 bases, with 9 bases separating them. The DNA of the CDR3 is TGTGCCAGCAGCTTAGAATGGGGGGGTAATTCACCCCTCCACTTT. Its translation is CASSLEWGGNSPLHF.

This clone appeared a few times. The chain has TRBV29-1 and TRBJ2-3; no reliable D call. Trimming removed 5 bases from V and 4 bases from J, with 7 bases in between. Germline-derived CDR1 and CDR2 are SQVTM and ANQGSEA. The CDR3 runs to 11 residues. This CDR3 reads CSVQPADTQYF. In DNA form, the CDR3 reads TGCAGCGTTCAGCCGGCAGATACGCAGTATTTT.

V is TRBV18 and J is TRBJ2-3; 10 nucleotides align to TRBD2. CDR1 and CDR2 (germline): KGHSH, LQKENI. V gave up 6 bases and J gave up 6 bases; unmatched junction bases: 9. The CDR3 covers 15 residues. CDR3 loop: CASSSHLAGVDTQYF. CDR3 DNA: TGTGCCAGCTCCAGCCATCTAGCGGGGGTTGATACGCAGTATTTT. Supplemented by reference TRBV18 and TRBJ2-3, the full variable domain reads NAGVMQNPRHLVRRRGQEARLRCSPMKGHSHVYWYRQLPEEGLKFMVYLQKENIIDESGMPKERFSAEFPKEGPSILRIQQVVRGDSAAYFCASSSHLAGVDTQYFGPGTRLTVL.

A few counts support this clone. The chain joins TRBV19 to TRBJ2-7; D unresolved. Trimming stripped 0 bases from V and 2 bases from J, with 11 bases between. CDR3 size: 15 residues. Germline CDR1 reads LNHDA; CDR2 reads SQIVND (reference sequence). The CDR3 nucleotides read TGTGCCAGTAGTATAGACTACTTGAGAACCTACGAGCAGTACTTC. It is translated as CASSIDYLRTYEQYF.

This clone was picked up a small number of times. The chain joins TRBV29-1 to TRBJ2-7, with TRBD1 as a possible D gene (6 bases). The germline V and J ends were trimmed by 1 base and 11 bases, with 21 bases remaining between them. The CDR3 is 14 residues long. CDR1 and CDR2 from the germline V gene are SQVTM and ANQGSEA. This CDR3 is CSVEGGQGISVEYF. CDR3 in DNA: TGCAGCGTTGAAGGTGGGCAGGGGATATCGGTAGAGTACTTC.

This clone was counted a few times. The junction differs from germline at one of its ends, possibly a read error. J is TRBJ2-1 and V is TRBV11-2; possibly TRBD2 for D (6 bases). CDR3 size: 14 residues. Germline V CDR1 and CDR2: SGHAT, FQNNGV. CDR3 bases: TGTGCCAGCAGTTTAGGAGGGGATGGGAATGAGCAGTTCTTC. This translates into CASSLGGDGNEQFF.

A few counts support this clone. The CDR3 sequence: CASVKQGDTQYF. CDR3 coding DNA: TGTGCCAGCGTTAAACAAGGAGATACGCAGTATTTT. The genes are TRBV7-2 and TRBJ2-3; D remains ambiguous. CDR1 SGHTA and CDR2 FQGNSA come from the germline V gene. The V end lost 8 bases, the J end lost 5 bases, and 11 bases lay between the germline ends. The CDR3 is 12 residues long. The whole variable domain, remainder taken from reference TRBV7-2 and TRBJ2-3, is GAGVSQSPSNKVTEKGKDVELRCDPISGHTALYWYRQSLGQGLEFLIYFQGNSAPDKSGLPSDRFSAERTGGSVSTLTIQRTQQEDSAVYLCASVKQGDTQYFGPGTRLTVL.

The J gene is TRBJ2-5, the V gene TRBV11-3; D not resolved. Trimming took 2 bases from V and 2 from J, leaving 9 bases between them. This CDR3 is built from 14 residues. The germline CDR1 and CDR2 sequences are SGHNT and YENEEA. The CDR3 sequence: CASSLSRVQETQYF. The CDR3 nucleotides are TGTGCCAGCAGCTTAAGTCGGGTTCAAGAGACCCAGTACTTC.

The chain employs TRBV18 and TRBJ1-6; D remains ambiguous. The germline CDR1 and CDR2 sequences are KGHSH and LQKENI. This CDR3 spans 15 amino acids. The germline V and J ends were trimmed by 2 bases and 1 base, with 6 bases remaining between them. Written as DNA, the CDR3 is TGTGCCAGCTCACCAGACACTTCCTATAATTCACCCCTCCACTTT. This gives the protein CASSPDTSYNSPLHF.

CDR3 nucleotide sequence: TGCGCCAGCAGCCAAGGGGGTACGAACACTGAAGCTTTCTTT. Amino acids: CASSQGGTNTEAFF. The chain uses TRBV5-1 and TRBJ1-1; D may be TRBD1 (6 bases). Trimming left V 4 bases short and J 1 base short, with 11 bases between. CDR3 size: 14 residues. Germline V gene data show CDR1 as SGHRS and CDR2 as YFSETQ.

This clone was observed a handful of times. The chain recombines TRBV2 with TRBJ1-1, with TRBD1 as a possible D gene (5 bases). The CDR3 has 14 residues. Trimming stripped 6 bases from V and 0 bases from J, with 11 bases between. CDR1 is SNHLY and CDR2 is FYNNEI in the germline V gene. This CDR3 reads CASRDSLLNTEAFF. CDR3 sequence (DNA): TGTGCCAGCAGAGACAGCCTTTTGAACACTGAAGCTTTCTTT.

This clone turned up a few times. The chain is built from TRBV7-9 and TRBJ1-4; the D gene is possibly TRBD1 (5 bases). CDR1 SEHNR and CDR2 FQNEAQ come from the germline V gene (reference sequence). This CDR3 comprises 16 residues. V was trimmed by 5 bases and J by 0 bases, leaving 13 bases between them. The CDR3 protein is CASSRRDVATNEKLFF. The CDR3 region has the DNA TGTGCCAGCAGCCGTCGGGACGTAGCAACTAATGAAAAACTGTTTTTT.

The sample holds a few counts of this clone. V gene TRBV30 combines with J gene TRBJ2-5; no clear D. With 0 bases removed from V and 4 bases from J, the gap between germline ends came to 6 bases. The CDR3 sequence is 12 residues long. The V gene's germline CDR1 is GTSNPN and CDR2 SVGIG (reference sequence). This CDR3 is CAWSVQRETQYF. The CDR3 DNA follows: TGTGCCTGGAGTGTCCAACGAGAGACCCAGTACTTC.

This clone was observed a handful of times. This sequence joins TRBV6-1 and TRBJ1-1; 7 nucleotides align to TRBD1. Trimming at V came to 3 bases and at J to 3 bases, leaving 4 bases not matched to a gene. The CDR3 extends over 14 amino acids. CDR1 MNHNS and CDR2 SASEGT come from the germline V gene. CDR3 sequence (DNA): TGTGCCAGCAGTGAGACAGGGATGTACACTGAAGCTTTCTTT. Encoded protein: CASSETGMYTEAFF.

In its sample, this clone was seen a few times. This chain links TRBV7-2 with TRBJ1-2, with D possibly matching TRBD1 (5 bases). The CDR3 sequence is 13 residues long. Germline CDR1 SGHTA, CDR2 FQGNSA. Trimming took off 3 bases at V and 3 bases at J, with 8 bases between the two ends. In DNA form, the CDR3 reads TGTGCCAGCAGCTTCAGGGCGGACTATGGCTACACCTTC. It translates to CASSFRADYGYTF. Full variable domain (missing parts from reference TRBV7-2 and TRBJ1-2): GAGVSQSPSNKVTEKGKDVELRCDPISGHTALYWYRQSLGQGLEFLIYFQGNSAPDKSGLPSDRFSAERTGGSVSTLTIQRTQQEDSAVYLCASSFRADYGYTFGSGTRLTVV.

This clone was found many times. J is TRBJ2-7 and V is TRBV28; D may match TRBD1 or TRBD2 (5 bases each). The CDR3 runs 14 residues. V lost 9 bases, J lost 0 bases, and 15 bases lay in between. The germline V gene encodes CDR1 MDHEN and CDR2 SYDVKM. Here the CDR3 reads CASRGALASYEQYF. CDR3 coding DNA: TGTGCCAGTCGGGGCGCTCTAGCCTCCTACGAGCAGTACTTC.

This clone has more than one count but fewer than ten. CDR3 coding DNA: TGTGCCAGCAGCCCGGACAGGGTAAGGCAGCCCCAGCATTTT. This sequence encodes CASSPDRVRQPQHF. V usage is TRBV9 and J usage is TRBJ1-5; 8 nucleotides line up with TRBD1. This CDR3 has 14 amino acids. CDR1 is SGDLS and CDR2 is YYNGEE in the germline V gene. Losses at the gene ends were 4 bases for V and 7 bases for J; bases not matched to a gene: 7.

Remarks on this clone: Within the sample, other DNA sequences also encode this same CDR3. V gene TRBV5-1 combines with J gene TRBJ1-2; 7 bases map to TRBD1. Germline trimming cut 4 bases from V and 3 bases from J; bases unmatched to any gene: 3. The germline CDR1 and CDR2 sequences are SGHRS and YFSETQ. The length of the CDR3 is 13 residues. CDR3 protein: CASSLDRDYGYTF. The CDR3 bases are TGCGCCAGCAGCCTCGACAGGGACTATGGCTACACCTTC.

This chain joins TRBV5-1 and TRBJ1-1, with a tentative D call TRBD1 (5 bases). V dropped 0 bases and J dropped 3 bases, with 9 bases sitting between them. Looked up from germline, CDR1 is SGHRS and CDR2 is YFSETQ. This CDR3 contains 14 residues. CDR3 nucleotides: TGCGCCAGCAGCTTGGGGCAGGGCCACACTGAAGCTTTCTTT. Translating it yields CASSLGQGHTEAFF.

The chain carries TRBV10-3 and TRBJ1-1; no reliable D call. This CDR3 has 15 amino acids. Germline-derived CDR1 and CDR2 are ENHRY and SYGVKD. With 4 bases removed from V and 1 base from J, the gap between germline ends came to 13 bases. Written as DNA, the CDR3 is TGTGCCATCAGTGGTGGGCTGAACCAGAACACTGAAGCTTTCTTT. Translated: CAISGGLNQNTEAFF.

CDR3: CASSEVDRDNGYTF. The CDR3 DNA follows: TGTGCCAGCAGTGAAGTAGACAGGGATAATGGCTACACCTTC. The chain recombines TRBV25-1 with TRBJ1-2; 7 bases fit TRBD1. The CDR3 is made up of 14 amino acids. With V trimmed by 2 bases and J by 6 bases, 6 bases remained unmatched. In germline, CDR1 is MGHDK, CDR2 SYGVNS.